This T cell receptor beta chain was sequenced in a study of cytotoxic CD8 clonotypes in ibrutinib-treated CLL. Study-level information: Recorded responses included 24 partial and 2 complete; following median approximately six years, 14 stayed remitted and roughly twelve progressed.

Study-wide results and caveats: The times at which samples were taken varied between sustained-remission and progressing patients.

The CDR3 has 14 amino acids. V was pared by 1 base and J by 6 bases, with 13 bases between. Per the germline V gene, CDR1 is SNHLY and CDR2 is FYNNEI. Profiling relied on immunoSEQ multiplex PCR, and the TCRdb table lists in-frame clones only, not all of them. The sample has around 250,000 clones, 70% seen once. A word on this clone: The antigen is unknown.

The J gene is TRBJ2-7, the V gene TRBV2; TRBD2 might be the D (5 bases). Material: PBMCs, obtained after 24 months of ibrutinib treatment. The receptor was isolated from a human donor with chronic lymphocytic leukemia. The CDR3 reads CASSEDSAGPEQYF. DNA of the CDR3: TGTGCCAGCAGTGAAGATTCCGCGGGCCCCGAGCAGTACTTC.